The sample holds a few counts of the clone carrying this TCR beta chain. Its cognate antigen is unknown. The DNA ends 3 residues before the CDR3 does, and the rest of the CDR3 is filled in from the germline J gene. The V gene lost 6 bases and the J gene lost 2 bases, with 11 bases spanning the gap. This CDR3 spans 13 amino acids. The germline CDR1 and CDR2 sequences are MNHEY and SMNVEV (reference sequence). This entry comes from a study of T cell clonality in common variable immunodeficiency. Findings and limits, study-wide: Common variable immunodeficiency TCR beta sequences reportedly had fewer deletions and N-nucleotide insertions. Shared TCRbeta clones were fewer between CVID subjects than controls.

Measured with immunoSEQ multiplex PCR; TCRdb has only the in-frame clones, and not every one. Recorded here are about 81,000 clones, none singletons. Caucasian heritage predominated among both patients and controls. This TCR came from a person aged 18-69 years in good health. The sample was peripheral blood mononuclear cells. The chain employs TRBV27 and TRBJ2-7; possibly TRBD1 for D (5 bases). The sequenced part of the CDR3 DNA is TGTGCCAGCAGCCCAGGGATAACCTACGAG. It translates to CASSPGITYE. The full CDR3 sequence reads CASSPGITYEQYF.